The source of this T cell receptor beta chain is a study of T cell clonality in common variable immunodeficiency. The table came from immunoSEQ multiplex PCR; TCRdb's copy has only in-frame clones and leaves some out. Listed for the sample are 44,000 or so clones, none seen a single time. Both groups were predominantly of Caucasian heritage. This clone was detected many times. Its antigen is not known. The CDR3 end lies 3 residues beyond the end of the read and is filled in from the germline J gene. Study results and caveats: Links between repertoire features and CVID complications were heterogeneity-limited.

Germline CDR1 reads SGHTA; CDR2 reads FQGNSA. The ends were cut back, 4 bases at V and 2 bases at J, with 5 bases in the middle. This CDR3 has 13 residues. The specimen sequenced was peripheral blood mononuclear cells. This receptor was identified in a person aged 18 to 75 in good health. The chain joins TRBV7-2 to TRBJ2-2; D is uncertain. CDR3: CASSSRNTGELFF. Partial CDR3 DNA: TGTGCCAGCAGCTCCAGAAACACCGGGGAG.